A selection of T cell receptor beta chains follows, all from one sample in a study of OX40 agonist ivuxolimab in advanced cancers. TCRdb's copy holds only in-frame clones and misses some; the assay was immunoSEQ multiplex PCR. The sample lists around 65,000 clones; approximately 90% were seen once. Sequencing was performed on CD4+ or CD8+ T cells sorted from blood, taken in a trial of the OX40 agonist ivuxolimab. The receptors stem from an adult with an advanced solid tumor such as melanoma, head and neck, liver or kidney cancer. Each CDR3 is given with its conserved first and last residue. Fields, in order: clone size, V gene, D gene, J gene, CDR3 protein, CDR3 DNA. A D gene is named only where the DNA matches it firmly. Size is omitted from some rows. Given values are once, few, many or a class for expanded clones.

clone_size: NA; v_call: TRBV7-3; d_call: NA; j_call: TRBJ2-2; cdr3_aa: CASSFNTNTGELFF; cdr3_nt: TGTGCCAGCAGCTTCAACACGAACACCGGGGAGCTGTTTTTT
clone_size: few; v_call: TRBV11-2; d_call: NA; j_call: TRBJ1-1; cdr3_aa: CASSPTPNTEAFF; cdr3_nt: TGTGCCAGCAGCCCGACACCCAACACTGAAGCTTTCTTT
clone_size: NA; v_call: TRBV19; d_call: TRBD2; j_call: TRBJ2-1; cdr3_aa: CASSQWTSGFNEQFF; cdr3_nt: TGTGCCAGTTCCCAGTGGACTAGCGGGTTCAATGAGCAGTTCTTC
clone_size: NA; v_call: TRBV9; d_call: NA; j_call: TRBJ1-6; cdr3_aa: CASSAESLSYNSPLHF; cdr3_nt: TGTGCCAGCAGCGCAGAGTCCCTCTCCTATAATTCACCCCTCCACTTT
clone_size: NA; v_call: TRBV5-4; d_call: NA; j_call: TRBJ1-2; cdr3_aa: CASSAGSGYTF; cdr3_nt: TGTGCCAGCAGCGCGGGTTCCGGCTACACCTTC
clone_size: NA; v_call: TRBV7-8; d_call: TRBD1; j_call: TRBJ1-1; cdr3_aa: CASSPPGQGGNTEAFF; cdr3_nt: TGTGCCAGCAGCCCTCCGGGACAGGGAGGGAACACTGAAGCTTTCTTT
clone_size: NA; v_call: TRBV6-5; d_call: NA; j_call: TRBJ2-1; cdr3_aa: CASRIANEQFF; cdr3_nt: TGTGCCAGCAGGATAGCGAATGAGCAGTTCTTC
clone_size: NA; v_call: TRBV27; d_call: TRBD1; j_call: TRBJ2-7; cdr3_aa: CASRGMGQGLDEQYF; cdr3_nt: TGTGCCAGCAGGGGGATGGGACAGGGTTTGGACGAGCAGTACTTC
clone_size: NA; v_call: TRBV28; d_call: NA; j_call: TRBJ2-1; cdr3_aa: CASNDIRNEQFF; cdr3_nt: TGTGCCAGCAACGACATAAGGAATGAGCAGTTCTTC
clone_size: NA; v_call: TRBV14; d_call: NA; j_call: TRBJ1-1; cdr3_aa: CASSQDRGLIRTEAFF; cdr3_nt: TGTGCCAGCAGCCAAGATAGGGGGTTAATTAGGACTGAAGCTTTCTTT
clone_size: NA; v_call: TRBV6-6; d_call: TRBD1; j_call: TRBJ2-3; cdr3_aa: CASATDRRTDTQYF; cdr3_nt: TGTGCCAGCGCTACGGACAGGAGGACAGATACGCAGTATTTT
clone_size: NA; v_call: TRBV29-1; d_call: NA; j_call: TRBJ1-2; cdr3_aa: CSVPTPPYGYTF; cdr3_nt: TGCAGCGTCCCCACCCCCCCCTATGGCTACACCTTC
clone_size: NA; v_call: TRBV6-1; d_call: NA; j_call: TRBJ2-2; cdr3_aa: CASSEPVGVNTGELFF; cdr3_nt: TGTGCCAGCAGTGAACCCGTGGGCGTAAACACCGGGGAGCTGTTTTTT
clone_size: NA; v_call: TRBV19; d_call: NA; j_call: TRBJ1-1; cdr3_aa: CASRWGRNTEAFF; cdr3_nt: TGTGCCAGTAGGTGGGGCAGAAACACTGAAGCTTTCTTT
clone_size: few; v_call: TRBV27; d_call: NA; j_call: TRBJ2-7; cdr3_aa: CASSLVGPYEQYF; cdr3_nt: TGTGCCAGCAGTTTGGTCGGTCCCTACGAGCAGTACTTC
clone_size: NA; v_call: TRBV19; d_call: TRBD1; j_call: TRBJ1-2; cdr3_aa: CASSRDRGYGYTF; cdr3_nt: TGTGCCAGCTCCCGGGACAGGGGTTATGGCTACACCTTC
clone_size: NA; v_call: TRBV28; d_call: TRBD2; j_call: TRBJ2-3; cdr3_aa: CASSLEASGADTQYF; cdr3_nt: TGTGCCAGCAGTTTAGAGGCTAGCGGCGCAGATACGCAGTATTTT
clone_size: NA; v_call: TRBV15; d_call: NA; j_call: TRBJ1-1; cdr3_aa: CATSEGGEVNTEAFF; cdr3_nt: TGTGCCACCAGCGAGGGGGGGGAGGTGAACACTGAAGCTTTCTTT
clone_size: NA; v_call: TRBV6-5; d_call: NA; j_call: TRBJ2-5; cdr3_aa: CASSYAQGETQYF; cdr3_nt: TGTGCCAGCAGTTACGCCCAGGGGGAGACCCAGTACTTC
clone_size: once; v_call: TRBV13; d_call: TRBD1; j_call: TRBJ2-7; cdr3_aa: CASSFGTGGFYEQYF; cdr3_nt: TGTGCCAGCAGCTTCGGGACAGGGGGCTTCTACGAGCAGTACTTC
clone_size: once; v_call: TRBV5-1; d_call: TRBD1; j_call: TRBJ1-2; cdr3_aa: CASSSTGVGYGYTF; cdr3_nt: TGCGCCAGCAGCTCGACAGGGGTAGGATATGGCTACACCTTC
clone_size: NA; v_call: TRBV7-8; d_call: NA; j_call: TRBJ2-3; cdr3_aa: CASSSPGGTDTQYF; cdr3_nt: TGTGCCAGCAGCTCCCCGGGAGGCACAGATACGCAGTATTTT
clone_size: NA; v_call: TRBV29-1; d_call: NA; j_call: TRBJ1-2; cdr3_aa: CSVEAPGVDYGYTF; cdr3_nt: TGCAGCGTTGAAGCTCCGGGGGTGGACTATGGCTACACCTTC
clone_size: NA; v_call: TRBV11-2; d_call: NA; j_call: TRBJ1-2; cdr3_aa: CASSGTGLGYTF; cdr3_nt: TGTGCCAGCAGCGGTACAGGGCTTGGCTACACCTTC
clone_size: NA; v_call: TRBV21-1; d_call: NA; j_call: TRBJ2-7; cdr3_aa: CASSKPDRGESYEQYF; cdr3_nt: TGTGCCAGCAGCAAGCCGGACAGGGGAGAATCCTACGAGCAGTACTTC
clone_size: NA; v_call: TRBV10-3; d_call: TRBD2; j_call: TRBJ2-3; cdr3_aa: CAISEPLGTSGGTSTDTQYF; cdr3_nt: TGTGCCATCAGTGAGCCGCTCGGGACTAGCGGGGGAACAAGCACAGATACGCAGTATTTT
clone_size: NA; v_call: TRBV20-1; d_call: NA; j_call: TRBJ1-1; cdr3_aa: CSAIQGAEAFF; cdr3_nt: TGCAGTGCCATACAGGGAGCTGAAGCTTTCTTT
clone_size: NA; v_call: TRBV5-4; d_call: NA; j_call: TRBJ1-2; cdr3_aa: CASSLGTAINLNYGYTF; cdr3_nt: TGTGCCAGCAGCTTGGGGACAGCGATAAACCTAAACTATGGCTACACCTTC
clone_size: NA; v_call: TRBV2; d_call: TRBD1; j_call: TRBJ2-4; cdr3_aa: CASSEIMGTGGNIQYF; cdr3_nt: TGTGCCAGCAGTGAAATTATGGGGACAGGGGGAAACATTCAGTACTTC